One sample yielded the 19 T cell receptor beta chains listed below, sequenced in a study of human T cells and chemical hapten exposure. TCRdb recomputed calls from the RACE reads with MiXCR, one row per CDR3 protein. This sample yields about 110,000 distinct CDR3 sequences, of which under 40% are seen a single time; around 2.7% belongs to the top ten. Time point here: patch test 3, about 24 weeks after DPC sensitization. Treatment indicated: therapeutic diphenylcyclopropenone sensitization with weekly scalp DPC. Sequencing used whole blood, obtained in connection with sensitization to the hapten diphenylcyclopropenone (DPC). These receptors were taken from a man aged 35 to 55 with alopecia areata. Some clones in this sample may be carry-over from other donors' samples.

This clonotype has a handful of counts. This chain connects TRBV7-2 to TRBJ2-3; D gene uncertain. Germline V gene data show CDR1 as SGHTA and CDR2 as FQGNSA. The CDR3 is 14 residues long. The ends were cut back, 1 base at V and 0 bases at J, with 5 bases in the middle. DNA for the CDR3: TGTGCCAGCAGCTTAGATGGAAGCACAGATACGCAGTATTTT. Translation: CASSLDGSTDTQYF.

The V gene is TRBV10-3, the J gene TRBJ2-7; tentatively, D is TRBD2 (7 bases). The CDR3 is 14 amino acids. The germline V gene has CDR1 ENHRY and CDR2 SYGVKD. V lost 6 bases and J 0 bases, leaving 12 bases between the germline ends. CDR3 amino acids: CAISRGANSYEQYV. The DNA of the CDR3 is TGTGCCATCAGCCGGGGGGCCAACTCCTACGAGCAGTACGTC.

This clonotype was seen just once. The V and J genes are TRBV6-1 and TRBJ2-7; 8 positions agree with TRBD1. Trimming removed 0 bases from V and 3 bases from J; junction bases left unmatched: 1. Germline V lookup: CDR1 MNHNS, CDR2 SASEGT. This CDR3 region has 14 residues. CDR3: CASSEAGTGYEQYV. The CDR3 DNA is TGTGCCAGCAGTGAAGCCGGGACAGGCTACGAGCAGTACGTC.

CDR3 sequence: CASSWGARGRVPDTQYF. The CDR3 DNA reads TGTGCCAGCAGCTGGGGGGCGAGGGGGCGCGTTCCAGATACGCAGTATTTT. This chain joins TRBV7-9 and TRBJ2-3; tentative D call: TRBD1 (7 bases). V dropped 4 bases and J dropped 4 bases, with 21 bases sitting between them. This CDR3 comprises 17 residues. Germline V gene lookup returns CDR1 SEHNR and CDR2 FQNEAQ (reference sequence).

This clonotype has more than one count but fewer than ten. The CDR3 is CASSQGRDFTDTQYF. As DNA, the CDR3 is TGTGCCAGCAGTCAGGGTAGGGACTTCACAGATACGCAGTATTTT. The chain recombines TRBV28 with TRBJ2-3; a weak D match, TRBD2 (6 bases). This CDR3 is 15 amino acids long. V was cut by 5 bases and J by 2 bases, with 14 bases left in between. Germline CDR1 is MDHEN and CDR2 is SYDVKM.

This clonotype was counted a few times. The chain recombines TRBV6-2 or TRBV6-3 with TRBJ2-2; no firm D call. Germline CDR1 and CDR2: MNHEY and SVGEGT. This CDR3 is 11 amino acids long. Trimming took off 6 bases at V and 6 bases at J, with 5 bases between the two ends. The CDR3 sequence is CASRVAGELFF. The CDR3 DNA reads as TGTGCCAGCAGGGTGGCCGGGGAGCTGTTTTTT.

This clonotype was detected a few times. At one of its ends the junction is not consistent with the germline gene, which may arise from a read error. This chain links TRBV20-1 with TRBJ2-3; 13 bases are shared with TRBD2. The CDR3 consists of 18 residues. Germline values: CDR1 DFQATT, CDR2 SNEGSKA (reference sequence). The chain's CDR3 is CSARGGTSGNARTDTQYF. CDR3 DNA sequence: TGCAGTGCTAGAGGCGGGACTAGCGGGAACGCACGCACCGATACGCAGTATTTT.

V usage is TRBV25-1 and J usage is TRBJ2-2, with D perhaps TRBD2 (5 bases). Germline lookup yields CDR1 MGHDK and CDR2 SYGVNS. Between the trimmed V and J ends, which lost 0 bases and 0 bases, there was a span of 11 bases. The length of the CDR3 is 17 residues. CDR3: CASSEYWTGSNTGELFF. CDR3 coding DNA: TGTGCCAGCAGTGAATATTGGACGGGATCGAACACCGGGGAGCTGTTTTTT. Based on the CDR3 plus reference TRBV25-1 and TRBJ2-2, the full variable domain is EADIYQTPRYLVIGTGKKITLECSQTMGHDKMYWYQQDPGMELHLIHYSYGVNSTEKGDLSSESTVSRIRTEHFPLTLESARPSHTSQYLCASSEYWTGSNTGELFFGEGSRLTVL.

The chain links TRBV30 to TRBJ1-2; no reliable D call. The CDR3 totals 12 residues. Germline-derived CDR1 and CDR2 are GTSNPN and SVGIG (reference sequence). With 1 base removed from V and 1 base from J, the gap between germline ends came to 4 bases. The CDR3 reads CAWSEDNYGYTF. Here the CDR3 DNA reads TGTGCCTGGAGTGAAGATAACTATGGCTACACCTTC.

This clonotype was counted only a few times. The chain combines TRBV5-1 with TRBJ2-7; D is possibly TRBD1 (5 bases). Trimming took 4 bases from V and 3 from J, leaving 20 bases between them. This CDR3 has 16 amino acids. Germline V gene sequence: CDR1 SGHRS, CDR2 YFSETQ. This chain's CDR3 is CASSPSVRGIGYEQYV. The CDR3 DNA is TGCGCCAGCAGCCCATCCGTTAGGGGTATCGGCTACGAGCAGTACGTC.

This chain links TRBV18 with TRBJ2-2; no definite D call. Trimming took 0 bases from V and 0 from J, leaving 5 bases between them. This CDR3 is built from 15 residues. Germline V CDR1 and CDR2: KGHSH, LQKENI. The CDR3 loop reads CASSPPRPNTGELFF. The CDR3 region has the DNA TGTGCCAGCTCACCACCTCGCCCGAACACCGGGGAGCTGTTTTTT.

This clonotype was seen a few times. J is TRBJ2-7 and V is TRBV7-9; D is undetermined. Germline V CDR1 and CDR2: SEHNR, FQNEAQ (reference sequence). This CDR3 region has 11 residues. The V end lost 2 bases, the J end lost 7 bases, and 6 bases lay between the germline ends. Here the CDR3 reads CASSLKPEQYF. CDR3 nucleotides: TGTGCCAGCAGCTTAAAGCCGGAGCAGTACTTC. Full variable domain (rest looked up from reference TRBV7-9 and TRBJ2-7): DTGVSQNPRHKITKRGQNVTFRCDPISEHNRLYWYRQTLGQGPEFLTYFQNEAQLEKSRLLSDRFSAERPKGSFSTLEIQRTEQGDSAMYLCASSLKPEQYFGPGTRLTVT.

This chain joins TRBV15 and TRBJ2-7, with TRBD2 identical over 9 bases. The CDR3 runs 14 residues. The germline CDR1 and CDR2 sequences are LNHNV and YYDKDF (reference sequence). V shed 5 bases and J 4 bases; nucleotides not matched to a gene: 6. This CDR3 reads CATSLGTSRYEQYF. The CDR3 DNA sequence: TGTGCCACCAGCCTTGGGACTAGCCGATACGAGCAGTACTTC.

The gene calls are TRBV30 and TRBJ2-7; D remains ambiguous. The V end was cut by 1 base, the J end by 0 bases, with 4 bases between. Per germline, CDR1 GTSNPN and CDR2 SVGIG (reference sequence). The CDR3 length is 12 residues. This CDR3 reads CAWSASSYEQYF. Here the CDR3 DNA reads TGTGCCTGGAGTGCGAGCTCCTACGAGCAGTACTTC.

This clonotype turned up a few times. The gene calls are TRBV6-5 and TRBJ1-2, with a weak D call TRBD1 (5 bases). Trimming took off 7 bases at V and 10 bases at J, with 19 bases between the two ends. Germline CDR1 MNHEY, CDR2 SVGAGI. This CDR3 has 13 amino acids. The CDR3 sequence is CASTRGTIMPYTF. As DNA, the CDR3 is TGTGCCAGCACCAGAGGGACTATTATGCCCTACACCTTC.

This clonotype was seen a few times. This chain connects TRBV7-6 to TRBJ2-7; D ambiguous. Trimming stripped 5 bases from V and 1 base from J, with 12 bases between. Germline V gene sequence: CDR1 SGHVS, CDR2 FNYEAQ. The CDR3 totals 14 residues. The CDR3 loop reads CASSPKGTSYEQYF. The CDR3 DNA is TGTGCCAGCAGCCCCAAGGGTACGTCCTACGAGCAGTACTTC.

The CDR3 protein is CSARGPDWPSGQFF. The CDR3 DNA sequence: TGCAGTGCTAGAGGCCCGGACTGGCCTTCAGGGCAGTTCTTC. The chain links TRBV20-1 to TRBJ2-1; D possibly corresponds to TRBD2 (5 bases). V dropped 1 base and J dropped 12 bases, with 19 bases sitting between them. CDR3 length equals 14 residues. Per the germline V gene, CDR1 is DFQATT and CDR2 is SNEGSKA (reference sequence).

CDR3 loop: CSVWPQELGEQFF. The CDR3 DNA reads TGCAGCGTTTGGCCCCAGGAGCTTGGTGAGCAGTTCTTC. V is TRBV29-1 and J is TRBJ2-1; D gene ambiguous. This CDR3 has 13 residues. Per germline, CDR1 SQVTM and CDR2 ANQGSEA. V dropped 5 bases and J dropped 9 bases, with 17 bases sitting between them.

This clonotype has more than one count but fewer than ten. The V and J genes are TRBV20-1 and TRBJ2-2; D gene uncertain. Trimming took off 1 base at V and 6 bases at J, with 12 bases between the two ends. Germline-derived CDR1 and CDR2 are DFQATT and SNEGSKA (reference sequence). CDR3 length: 14 amino acids. This CDR3 is CSARATVGSGELFF. DNA of the CDR3: TGCAGTGCTAGAGCCACCGTGGGTTCCGGGGAGCTGTTTTTT.